The T cell receptor beta chain described here comes from a study of blood T cell repertoires in COVID-19. Overall study: Acute and convalescent COVID-19 specimens originated in the United States, Italy and Spain.

V dropped 4 bases and J dropped 4 bases, with 11 bases sitting between them. Germline CDR1 and CDR2: LGHDT and YNNKEL (reference sequence). The CDR3 extends over 14 amino acids. Clones were read by immunoSEQ multiplex PCR, and TCRdb kept only the in-frame ones, dropping some. This table holds around 700,000 clones, around 89% found once. The clonotype originates from a young woman with acute or convalescent COVID-19. V usage is TRBV3-1 (or the pseudogene TRBV3-2) and J usage is TRBJ1-3; TRBD1 might be the D (5 bases). The sample comprised peripheral blood. CDR3 loop: CASSRSTVGNTIYF. In DNA form, the CDR3 reads TGTGCCAGCAGCCGGTCGACAGTCGGAAACACCATATATTTT.